Listed below are T cell receptor beta chains from one sample, sequenced in a study of blood T cell repertoires in COVID-19. Generated by immunoSEQ multiplex PCR, the TCRdb table keeps only in-frame clones and is missing some. This sample carries about 190,000 clones, around 85% of them seen once, and the ten largest clones take approximately 13%. Sequencing used peripheral blood. The receptors here all came from a woman aged 45-65 years with acute or convalescent COVID-19. The CDR3 runs from the conserved cysteine through the conserved F or W. The D gene is left open where the match is weak. Size tells how often a clone was seen (once, few, many) or the class of an expanded clone, and some rows leave it out.

TRBV19	-	TRBJ1-2	TRBD1	14	CASSTRGLDYGYTF	TGTGCCAGTAGTACCAGGGGGCTTGACTATGGCTACACCTTC
TRBV19	-	TRBJ1-2	-	12	CASSILEFGYTF	TGTGCCAGTAGTATTTTGGAGTTTGGCTACACCTTC
TRBV7-2	-	TRBJ2-3	-	16	CASSLGRGGGTDTQYF	TGTGCCAGCAGCTTAGGAAGGGGGGGCGGCACAGATACGCAGTATTTT
TRBV7-8	-	TRBJ1-3	-	14	CASSPDRTGNTIYF	TGTGCCAGCAGCCCCGACAGGACTGGAAACACCATATATTTT
TRBV12-3/TRBV12-4	-	TRBJ1-1	-	13	CASSLQENTEAFF	TGTGCCAGCAGTCTACAGGAGAACACTGAAGCTTTCTTT
TRBV5-1	-	TRBJ2-2	-	16	CASSSGRTTSAGELFF	TGCGCCAGCAGCTCTGGACGAACCACTAGTGCCGGGGAGCTGTTTTTT
TRBV6-6	many	TRBJ1-1	TRBD1	13	CASSSGGNTEAFF	TGTGCCAGCAGTTCAGGGGGGAACACTGAAGCTTTCTTT
TRBV18	-	TRBJ2-7	-	13	CASSPRQDYEQYF	TGTGCCAGCTCGCCTAGACAGGACTACGAGCAGTACTTC
TRBV13	-	TRBJ2-3	-	12	CASSPGRVMQYF	TGTGCCAGCAGCCCCGGGCGGGTCATGCAGTATTTT
TRBV28	-	TRBJ2-7	-	14	CATAWTTSSYEQYF	TGTGCCACCGCGTGGACTACCAGCTCCTACGAGCAGTACTTC